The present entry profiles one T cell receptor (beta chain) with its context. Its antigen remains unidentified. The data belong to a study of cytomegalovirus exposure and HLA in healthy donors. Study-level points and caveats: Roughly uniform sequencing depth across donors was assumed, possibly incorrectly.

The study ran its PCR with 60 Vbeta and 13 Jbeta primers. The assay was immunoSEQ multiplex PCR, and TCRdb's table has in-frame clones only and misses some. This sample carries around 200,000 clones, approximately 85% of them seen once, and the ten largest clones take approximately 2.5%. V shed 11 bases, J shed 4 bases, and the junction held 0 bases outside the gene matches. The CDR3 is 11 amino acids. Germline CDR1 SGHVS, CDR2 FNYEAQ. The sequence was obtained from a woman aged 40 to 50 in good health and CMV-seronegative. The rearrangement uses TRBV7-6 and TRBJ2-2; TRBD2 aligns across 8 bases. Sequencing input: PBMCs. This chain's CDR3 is CAAGGTGELFF. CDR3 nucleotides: TGTGCCGCGGGAGGCACCGGGGAGCTGTTTTTT.